Listed below are T cell receptor beta chains from one sample, sequenced in a study of blood T cell repertoires in COVID-19. Only in-frame clones appear in the TCRdb table, and some are missing; sequencing was by immunoSEQ multiplex PCR. The sample holds roughly 150,000 clones, about 88% seen once. Material: peripheral blood. The source is a woman older than 75 with COVID-19, enrolled during active disease. CDR3s include the opening cysteine and the closing phenylalanine or tryptophan. A D gene is named only where the DNA matches it firmly. Clone size is not always given. Where it is, it says once, few, many or a class for expanded clones.

- | - | TRBJ1-5 | TRBV9 | TGTGCCAGCGGACTGGAAGGGCCCCAGCATTTT | CASGLEGPQHF
- | - | TRBJ1-1 | TRBV6-1 | TGTGCCAGCAGTGATAACGGGGGGACTGAAGCTTTCTTT | CASSDNGGTEAFF
- | - | TRBJ2-7 | TRBV28 | TGTGCCAGCAGATTGACAGGAAACTACTACGAGCAGTACTTC | CASRLTGNYYEQYF
- | TRBD1 | TRBJ1-2 | TRBV9 | TGTGCCAGCAGCGCAGGACAGGGGGAGTTCTATGGCTACACCTTC | CASSAGQGEFYGYTF
- | - | TRBJ1-3 | TRBV15 | TGTGCCACCAGCAGACAGAGGTCTGGAAACACCATATATTTT | CATSRQRSGNTIYF
- | - | TRBJ1-2 | TRBV28 | TGTGCCAGCAGGGGGTCAGGGGTCGACTATGGCTACACCTTC | CASRGSGVDYGYTF
- | - | TRBJ1-1 | TRBV2 | TGTGCCAGCAGTGTTTTCGACACATCGAACACTGAAGCTTTCTTT | CASSVFDTSNTEAFF
- | - | TRBJ1-1 | TRBV24-1 | TGTGCCACCAGTGAACCAGGAATGCACTCTGGGGCTTTCTTT | CATSEPGMHSGAFF
- | - | TRBJ1-1 | TRBV28 | TGTGCCAGCAGAACAGTAGACACTGAAGCTTTCTTT | CASRTVDTEAFF
- | - | TRBJ2-2 | TRBV28 | TGTGCCAGCAGTCCAGACCTAGCGCCCGGGGAGCTGTTTTTT | CASSPDLAPGELFF
- | - | TRBJ1-3 | TRBV18 | TGTGCCAGCTCACCCGACAGGTCTGGAAACACCATATATTTT | CASSPDRSGNTIYF
- | - | TRBJ1-3 | TRBV5-1 | TGCGCCAGCATACAGGGAAACACCATATATTTT | CASIQGNTIYF
once | TRBD1 | TRBJ1-1 | TRBV28 | TGTGCCAGCAGCCTTACAGGGGTTGGGAACACTGAAGCTTTCTTT | CASSLTGVGNTEAFF
- | - | TRBJ2-7 | TRBV9 | TGTGCCAGCAGCGTTACAGGTACCACCTACGAGCAGTACTTC | CASSVTGTTYEQYF
- | - | TRBJ2-3 | TRBV9 | TGTGCCAGCAGCACACAGACAGATACGCAGTATTTT | CASSTQTDTQYF
- | - | TRBJ1-5 | TRBV2 | TGTGCCAGCACCGCCCTTGGACAGAGCAATCAGCCCCAGCATTTT | CASTALGQSNQPQHF
- | TRBD2 | TRBJ2-3 | TRBV6-5 | TGTGCCAGCAGTTACTCCGGGACTAGCTCACAGGGTACGCAGTATTTT | CASSYSGTSSQGTQYF
- | TRBD1 | TRBJ2-6 | TRBV15 | TGTGCCACCAGCAGAGATCCACGTAAGGAGACAGGGGGCCGTGGGGCCAACGTCCTGACTTTC | CATSRDPRKETGGRGANVLTF
- | - | TRBJ1-5 | TRBV6-5 | TGTGCCAGCAGGAAACAGGGCGATCAGCCCCAGCATTTT | CASRKQGDQPQHF
once | - | TRBJ2-3 | TRBV7-2 | TGTGCCAGCAGCCTTCCGGGACAAACGCAGTATTTT | CASSLPGQTQYF
few | - | TRBJ1-1 | TRBV2 | TGTGCCAGCAGTGAAGCCCGGGAGGAAGCTTTCTTT | CASSEAREEAFF
- | - | TRBJ1-2 | TRBV2 | TGTGCCAGCAGAGCCGGGACCTCGGGAGGTGGCTACACCTTC | CASRAGTSGGGYTF
- | TRBD1 | TRBJ1-6 | TRBV27 | TGTGCCAGCAGTCTTAACTACGAACCGGGACAGCGAAGCTCCTATAATTCACCCCTCCACTTT | CASSLNYEPGQRSSYNSPLHF
- | TRBD1 | TRBJ1-1 | TRBV28 | TGTGCCAGCAGTTTCCTGGGGACAGGGAGGACTGAAGCTTTCTTT | CASSFLGTGRTEAFF
- | TRBD1 | TRBJ1-3 | TRBV3-1/TRBV3-2 | TGTGCCAGCAGCCCCCGGGACAGAGGAAACACCATATATTTT | CASSPRDRGNTIYF
- | TRBD1 | TRBJ1-2 | TRBV19 | TGTGCCAGTAGTATTATGGGACAGGGGGCTTTTGGCTACACCTTC | CASSIMGQGAFGYTF
- | - | TRBJ2-1 | TRBV19 | TGTGCCAGTAGAACCGGGAGCTACAATGAGCAGTTCTTC | CASRTGSYNEQFF
- | - | TRBJ2-3 | TRBV24-1 | TGTGCCACCGCTATGACAGATATCGGCACAGATACGCAGTATTTT | CATAMTDIGTDTQYF